This T cell receptor (beta chain) was observed in a study of post-analysis software for immune sequencing data. Study observations and caveats: Controls showed lower frequencies than patients for roughly five TRBV segments, and TRBV5-6, TRBV5-1 and TRBV20-1 were among these.

The ends lost 3 bases at V and 1 base at J; junction bases unmatched: 6. Germline assignment: CDR1 MDHEN and CDR2 SYDVKM. The CDR3 has 15 amino acids. Notes on this clonotype: Its antigen is not known.

Sequencing libraries made from TCR beta cDNA carried unique molecular identifiers. Using its own MiXCR run on the PCR reads, TCRdb lists one record per CDR3 protein. The profile covers approximately 730,000 distinct CDR3 sequences, with just under 30% appearing a single time and more than 0.45% taken by the ten largest. The sequencing input was blood. The TCR originated in a girl between 10 and 17 years old with multiple sclerosis. The V call is TRBV28, the J call TRBJ2-7, with TRBD2 identical over 7 bases. CDR3 nucleotides: TGTGCCAGCAGTTTTGCGGGGGATAGTTCCTACGAGCAGTACTTC. This codes for CASSFAGDSSYEQYF.